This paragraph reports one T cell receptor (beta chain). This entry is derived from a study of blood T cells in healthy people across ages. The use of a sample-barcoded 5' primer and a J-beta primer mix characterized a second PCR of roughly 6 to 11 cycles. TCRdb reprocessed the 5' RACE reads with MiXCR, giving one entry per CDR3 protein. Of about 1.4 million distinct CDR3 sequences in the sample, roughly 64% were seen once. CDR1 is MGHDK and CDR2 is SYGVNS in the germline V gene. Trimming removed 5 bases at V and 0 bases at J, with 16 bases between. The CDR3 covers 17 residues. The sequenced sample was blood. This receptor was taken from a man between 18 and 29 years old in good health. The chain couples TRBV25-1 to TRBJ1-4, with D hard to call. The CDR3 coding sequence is TGTGCCAGCAGTTTCAACGAACCGAGTCCAACTAATGAAAAACTGTTTTTT. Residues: CASSFNEPSPTNEKLFF.